The 17 T cell receptor beta chains below all came from one sample that was sequenced in a study of shared clonotypes between healthy human individuals. Only in-frame clones appear in the TCRdb table, and some are missing; sequencing was by immunoSEQ multiplex PCR. In the table there are millions of clones, roughly 94% of which are singletons. The material sequenced was naive CD4+ T cells sorted from blood. Subset here: CD45RA+ positively selected. All receptors come from a man in his late teens or twenties in good health.

The chain carries TRBV27 and TRBJ2-3, with D perhaps given as TRBD1 or TRBD2 (5 bases each). CDR1 is MNHEY, CDR2 SMNVEV, per germline (reference sequence). The CDR3 is 15 residues long. The ends were cut back, 5 bases at V and 2 bases at J, with 14 bases in the middle. CDR3 DNA: TGTGCCAGCAGTCGTGCCGGGACCACCACAGATACGCAGTATTTT. Protein product: CASSRAGTTTDTQYF.

The chain joins TRBV4-2 to TRBJ2-7; D is uncertain. From germline, CDR1 is LGHNA and CDR2 YNFKEQ. V lost 0 bases and J 2 bases, leaving 11 bases between the germline ends. The CDR3 runs 15 residues. CDR3 sequence: CASSQDFGGPYEQYF. CDR3 DNA: TGTGCCAGCAGCCAAGATTTCGGCGGACCCTACGAGCAGTACTTC.

The chain joins TRBV2 to TRBJ2-3; D not resolved. The germline V gene has CDR1 SNHLY and CDR2 FYNNEI. The CDR3 sequence is 12 residues long. V dropped 4 bases and J dropped 4 bases, with 6 bases sitting between them. CDR3 nucleotides: TGTGCCAGCAGTGTAAGCGCAGATACGCAGTATTTT. As protein: CASSVSADTQYF.

As for this clone: This may be a read error, as it is one base from a much larger clone. The chain combines TRBV30 with TRBJ2-1; 7 nucleotides align to TRBD1. The CDR3 covers 15 residues. Germline CDR1 reads GTSNPN; CDR2 reads SVGIG (reference sequence). J gave up 6 bases and V 3 bases, and 11 bases lay outside the gene matches. The CDR3 loop reads CAWRWAGGPCNEQFF. DNA for the CDR3: TGTGCCTGGAGATGGGCAGGGGGTCCCTGCAATGAGCAGTTCTTC. The full variable domain, with the rest looked up from reference TRBV30 and TRBJ2-1, is SQTIHQWPATLVQPVGSPLSLECTVEGTSNPNLYWYRQAAGRGLQLLFYSVGIGQISSEVPQNLSASRPQDRQFILSSKKLLLSDSGFYLCAWRWAGGPCNEQFFGPGTRLTVL.

The V and J genes are TRBV30 and TRBJ2-7; D is uncertain. Germline assignment: CDR1 GTSNPN and CDR2 SVGIG (reference sequence). V lost 2 bases to trimming and J lost 2 bases, with 13 bases between them. CDR3 length: 14 residues. The CDR3 here is CAWSWVELPYEQYF. CDR3 nucleotides: TGTGCCTGGAGTTGGGTTGAGTTACCCTACGAGCAGTACTTC.

The CDR3 region is CAISEGGSGTDTQYF. As DNA, the CDR3 is TGTGCCATCAGTGAGGGGGGCTCGGGCACAGATACGCAGTATTTT. V usage is TRBV10-3 and J usage is TRBJ2-3, with D possibly being TRBD1 (6 bases). The CDR3 spans 15 residues. CDR1 is ENHRY and CDR2 is SYGVKD in the germline V gene. V shed 2 bases and J shed 1 base, with 10 bases lying between them.

This chain uses TRBV5-6 with TRBJ2-1; D uncertain. The CDR3 totals 13 residues. V gave up 0 bases and J gave up 12 bases, with 13 bases separating them. The germline V gene has CDR1 SGHDT and CDR2 YYEEEE. In DNA, the CDR3 is TGTGCCAGCAGCTTGGCTGGTGGTCCGGGGCAGTTCTTC. Its translation: CASSLAGGPGQFF.

V is TRBV19 and J is TRBJ1-5; no clear D gene. In germline, CDR1 is LNHDA, CDR2 SQIVND (reference sequence). V was trimmed by 4 bases and J by 3 bases, leaving 10 bases between them. This CDR3 is 14 amino acids long. This CDR3 reads CASSRAEVNQPQHF. CDR3 DNA sequence: TGTGCCAGTAGTAGGGCAGAGGTCAATCAGCCCCAGCATTTT.

A note on this clone: In the same sample, other DNA sequences code for this CDR3. The chain employs TRBV5-1 and TRBJ1-3; 8 bases fit TRBD1. This CDR3 spans 15 amino acids. The V gene end was trimmed by 4 bases and the J gene end by 1 base; junction bases not matched to a gene: 4. CDR1 and CDR2 from the germline V gene are SGHRS and YFSETQ. CDR3 DNA: TGCGCCAGCAGCCCAGGGACAGGTTCTGGAAACACCATATATTTT. Translating it yields CASSPGTGSGNTIYF.

Concerning this clone itself: The sample contains more than one DNA sequence encoding this CDR3. This chain links TRBV5-4 with TRBJ2-7, with a tentative D call TRBD1 (6 bases). The length of the CDR3 is 13 residues. The V gene's germline CDR1 is SGHNT and CDR2 YYREEE (reference sequence). Trimming took off 4 bases at V and 3 bases at J, with 11 bases between the two ends. The CDR3 spells CASSLQGIYEQYF. The CDR3 DNA reads TGTGCCAGCAGCCTACAGGGAATCTACGAGCAGTACTTC.

The chain employs TRBV18 and TRBJ1-4, with D hard to call. Germline lookup yields CDR1 KGHSH and CDR2 LQKENI. Trimming cost V 0 bases and J 6 bases, with 14 bases left between them. This CDR3 region has 16 residues. CDR3 protein: CASSPPMGSGDEKLFF. The CDR3 nucleotides are TGTGCCAGCTCACCACCGATGGGGAGTGGGGATGAAAAACTGTTTTTT.

Notes on this clone: Other DNA sequences of this sample code for an identical CDR3. The rearrangement joins TRBV10-1 to TRBJ1-3; D gene unclear. CDR1 WNHNN and CDR2 SYGVQD come from the germline V gene (reference sequence). This CDR3 has 14 amino acids. The V and J ends lost 3 bases and 0 bases respectively, with 6 bases between them. CDR3 sequence reads: CASSDGSSGNTIYF. The DNA for the CDR3 is TGCGCCAGCAGTGATGGGAGCTCTGGAAACACCATATATTTT.

The rearrangement links TRBV6-5 to TRBJ2-7; TRBD2 aligns across 7 bases. Germline CDR1 MNHEY, CDR2 SVGAGI. The CDR3 is made up of 12 amino acids. V was pared by 7 bases and J by 3 bases, with 3 bases of the junction left unmatched. The CDR3 sequence is CASTSGGYEQYF. CDR3 DNA: TGTGCCAGCACTTCGGGGGGCTACGAGCAGTACTTC.

Points on this clone: One junction end disagrees with the germline gene, perhaps due to a read error. This chain connects TRBV7-7 to TRBJ2-7, with unresolved D. CDR1 and CDR2 (germline): SSHAT, FNYEAQ (reference sequence). This CDR3 has 14 amino acids. Written as DNA, the CDR3 is TGTGCTAGCAGCTCCTCGTTTTTATTCGGCGAGCAGTACTTC. It is translated as CASSSSFLFGEQYF.

J is TRBJ1-1 and V is TRBV6-1; weak D call: TRBD1 (6 bases). V was shortened by 3 bases and J by 6 bases, with 17 bases between the two germline ends. CDR3 length equals 15 residues. Germline V gene lookup returns CDR1 MNHNS and CDR2 SASEGT. The CDR3 loop is CASSDRGRGLPEAFF. The CDR3 DNA reads as TGTGCCAGCAGTGACAGAGGTCGGGGGCTGCCTGAAGCTTTCTTT.

As concerns this clone: This CDR3 is also generated by other DNA sequences in the sample. The chain joins TRBV27 to TRBJ1-2; D may be TRBD1 (5 bases). CDR1 is MNHEY, CDR2 SMNVEV, per germline (reference sequence). V lost 3 bases, J lost 4 bases, and 12 bases lay in between. The CDR3 is 14 residues long. The CDR3 DNA follows: TGTGCCAGCAGTTTGAGGGGTGCGGGCTATGGCTACACCTTC. Translating it yields CASSLRGAGYGYTF.

The chain joins TRBV28 to TRBJ1-1; 10 nucleotides match TRBD1. J was trimmed by 3 bases and V by 1 base; bases with no gene match: 5. Germline-derived CDR1 and CDR2 are MDHEN and SYDVKM. The CDR3 consists of 16 residues. DNA of the CDR3: TGTGCCAGCAGTTTATCGGGACAGGGGCGGTACACTGAAGCTTTCTTT. It encodes CASSLSGQGRYTEAFF.